This TCR beta chain was observed in a study of CD8 T cells in Susac syndrome. Negative isolation yielded CD8+ and CD4+ T cells; FACS enriched TEMRA cells. With random hexamers, reverse transcription was performed on about 0.45 to 1 ug of RNA. TCRdb reanalysed the immunoSEQ multiplex PCR reads using MiXCR and keeps one entry per CDR3 protein. This table has some 200,000 distinct CDR3 sequences, around 95% appearing once. Germline CDR1 and CDR2: DFQATT and SNEGSKA (reference sequence). With V trimmed by 5 bases and J by 3 bases, 12 bases remained unmatched. There are 16 residues in the CDR3. The chain recombines TRBV20-1 with TRBJ1-2; 10 bases align to TRBD1. The sequence was collected from a human donor with Susac syndrome. Input material: CD4+ T cells from PBMCs. CDR3 amino acids: CSALGTGTGVHYGYTF. The CDR3 bases are TGCAGTGCTTTAGGGACCGGGACAGGGGTTCACTATGGCTACACCTTC.